These 18 T cell receptor beta chains share one sample of origin, sequenced in a study of blood T cell repertoires in COVID-19. The table came from immunoSEQ multiplex PCR; TCRdb's copy has only in-frame clones and leaves some out. Of approximately 190,000 clones listed, almost 85% are singletons. The sample comprised peripheral blood. These receptors all come from a woman in her 70s with active or convalescent COVID-19.

The chain joins TRBV7-9 to TRBJ2-5; no clear D gene. The CDR3 spans 16 residues. Germline V CDR1 and CDR2: SEHNR, FQNEAQ (reference sequence). V lost 5 bases and J lost 0, with 16 bases in between. The CDR3 bases are TGTGCCAGCAGCCCTCTGGCCTCTTGGTACCAAGAGACCCAGTACTTC. This gives the protein CASSPLASWYQETQYF.

This clone turned up a few times. The J gene is TRBJ1-4, the V gene TRBV2; D perhaps matches TRBD1 (5 bases). With 8 bases removed from V and 7 bases from J, the gap between germline ends came to 14 bases. CDR1 SNHLY and CDR2 FYNNEI come from the germline V gene. This CDR3 has 13 residues. CDR3 in DNA: TGTGCCAGCGGGGACTCTCGCATTGAAAAACTGTTTTTT. Amino acid sequence: CASGDSRIEKLFF.

V and J are TRBV7-2 and TRBJ1-1, with D hard to call. V dropped 8 bases and J dropped 1 base, with 11 bases sitting between them. The CDR3 sequence is 13 residues long. Germline values: CDR1 SGHTA, CDR2 FQGNSA. The CDR3 reads CASSRDANTEAFF. DNA for the CDR3: TGTGCCAGCTCACGGGATGCGAACACTGAAGCTTTCTTT.

The chain recombines TRBV2 with TRBJ2-4, with D unclear. The CDR3 has 11 residues. Germline loops: CDR1 SNHLY, CDR2 FYNNEI. The V end lost 4 bases, the J end lost 15 bases, and 13 bases lay between the germline ends. As DNA, the CDR3 is TGTGCCAGCAGTGGGCAGTTTTCAGGGTACTTC. Protein product: CASSGQFSGYF.

This clone was picked up a small number of times. This chain links TRBV10-1 with TRBJ2-2; the D gene is possibly TRBD2 (6 bases). The V gene lost 0 bases and the J gene lost 1 base, with 6 bases spanning the gap. CDR1 WNHNN and CDR2 SYGVQD come from the germline V gene (reference sequence). The CDR3 extends over 15 amino acids. The CDR3 DNA reads TGCGCCAGCAGTGAGTCGCGGGAGAACACCGGGGAGCTGTTTTTT. It translates to CASSESRENTGELFF.

This clone was observed once. Here the CDR3 reads CAWSRRLAGSRSYNEQFF. The CDR3 bases are TGTGCCTGGAGTAGAAGACTAGCGGGATCCCGCTCCTACAATGAGCAGTTCTTC. The rearrangement links TRBV30 to TRBJ2-1, with 11 bases aligning to TRBD2. The CDR3 is 18 residues long. The junction had 9 bases not matched to a gene; V was cut back by 2 bases and J by 0 bases. CDR1 GTSNPN and CDR2 SVGIG come from the germline V gene (reference sequence).

This chain uses TRBV6-5 with TRBJ1-5, with TRBD1 as a possible D gene (5 bases). V shed 6 bases and J shed 15 bases, with 24 bases lying between them. This CDR3 comprises 14 residues. Germline V gene data show CDR1 as MNHEY and CDR2 as SVGAGI. The CDR3 reads CASRPPGQTLGWHF. CDR3 sequence (DNA): TGTGCCAGCAGACCCCCCGGACAAACCCTGGGATGGCATTTT.

The rearrangement links TRBV7-9 to TRBJ2-1; D is possibly TRBD2 (5 bases). There are 15 residues in the CDR3. V was clipped by 6 bases and J by 6 bases, with 18 bases between them. Germline V gene lookup returns CDR1 SEHNR and CDR2 FQNEAQ (reference sequence). The CDR3: CASRSRSQEVNEQFF. The CDR3 DNA reads as TGTGCCAGCAGGTCAAGGTCCCAGGAGGTCAATGAGCAGTTCTTC.

This sequence joins TRBV18 and TRBJ1-4; D unclear. Looked up from germline, CDR1 is KGHSH and CDR2 is LQKENI. The CDR3 spans 12 residues. The V end was cut by 1 base, the J end by 8 bases, with 5 bases between. For the CDR3, the DNA is TGTGCCAGCTCACCACTCGGGGAAAAACTGTTTTTT. Residues: CASSPLGEKLFF. The full variable domain, in which reference TRBV18 and TRBJ1-4 provide the parts outside the CDR3, is NAGVMQNPRHLVRRRGQEARLRCSPMKGHSHVYWYRQLPEEGLKFMVYLQKENIIDESGMPKERFSAEFPKEGPSILRIQQVVRGDSAAYFCASSPLGEKLFFGSGTQLSVL.

CDR3 sequence: CASGWSGGSYNEQFF. The CDR3 bases are TGTGCCAGCGGTTGGAGCGGAGGCTCCTACAATGAGCAGTTCTTC. The rearrangement links TRBV3-1 (or the pseudogene TRBV3-2) to TRBJ2-1; D is possibly TRBD2 (5 bases). The ends were cut back, 8 bases at V and 0 bases at J, with 14 bases in the middle. This CDR3 has 15 amino acids. In germline, CDR1 is LGHDT, CDR2 YNNKEL (reference sequence).

The chain couples TRBV21-1 to TRBJ2-5; the table's D call, TRBD2, was not checked against the DNA. TRBV21-1 is a known pseudogene. The length of the CDR3 is 18 residues. As DNA, the CDR3 is TGTGCCAGCAGTCCGCTAGACTTAGCGGGAGTTGATCAAGAGACCCAGTACTTC. Translating it yields CASSPLDLAGVDQETQYF.

This clone was seen only once. The V and J genes are TRBV5-1 and TRBJ2-2; 9 positions agree with TRBD2. The length of the CDR3 is 16 residues. The V gene's germline CDR1 is SGHRS and CDR2 YFSETQ. The V and J ends lost 5 bases and 4 bases, in that order; junction bases with no gene match: 9. The CDR3 DNA reads TGCGCCAGCAGTGGAGTAGCGGGAGTTATCACCGGGGAGCTGTTTTTT. Protein: CASSGVAGVITGELFF.

The rearrangement uses TRBV28 and TRBJ2-7; D possibly corresponds to TRBD2 (6 bases). This CDR3 has 12 residues. The V gene's germline CDR1 is MDHEN and CDR2 SYDVKM. V was cut by 11 bases and J by 4 bases, with 15 bases left in between. CDR3 nucleotide sequence: TGTGCCGAAGGGCGGACTATATACGAGCAGTACTTC. It specifies CAEGRTIYEQYF.

CDR3 in amino acids: CASSPSADTEAFF. The CDR3 DNA reads TGTGCCAGCTCACCATCGGCGGACACTGAAGCTTTCTTT. This chain uses TRBV18 with TRBJ1-1; D call uncertain. Trimming removed 2 bases at V and 3 bases at J, with 7 bases between. The CDR3 runs to 13 residues. The V gene's germline CDR1 is KGHSH and CDR2 LQKENI.

V and J are TRBV5-1 and TRBJ2-6; a possible D gene is TRBD1 (7 bases). Germline CDR1 and CDR2: SGHRS and YFSETQ. Trimming shortened V by 4 bases and J by 3 bases, and 17 bases separated the two germline ends. This CDR3 spans 17 amino acids. The CDR3 DNA sequence: TGCGCCAGCAGCCCGGGCAGGGGGGCATTTGGGGCCAACGTCCTGACTTTC. Its protein is CASSPGRGAFGANVLTF. Supplemented by reference TRBV5-1 and TRBJ2-6, the full variable domain reads KAGVTQTPRYLIKTRGQQVTLSCSPISGHRSVSWYQQTPGQGLQFLFEYFSETQRNKGNFPGRFSGRQFSNSRSEMNVSTLELGDSALYLCASSPGRGAFGANVLTFGAGSRLTVL.

The gene calls are TRBV24-1 and TRBJ2-1, with TRBD2 matching over 8 bases. The V and J ends lost 4 bases and 5 bases, in that order; junction bases with no gene match: 9. The germline gives CDR1 KGHDR, CDR2 SFDVKD. The CDR3 runs to 16 residues. Here the CDR3 reads CATSDPSTSENNEQFF. As DNA, the CDR3 is TGTGCCACCAGTGACCCCTCGACTAGCGAGAACAATGAGCAGTTCTTC.

The sample holds many counts of this clone. The rearrangement joins TRBV2 to TRBJ2-1, with 10 bases identical to TRBD2. V lost 6 bases and J lost 3; bases outside the gene matches: 5. The CDR3 covers 15 residues. Per the germline V gene, CDR1 is SNHLY and CDR2 is FYNNEI. This chain's CDR3 is CASSPLAGDYNEQFF. CDR3 coding DNA: TGTGCCAGCAGCCCCCTAGCGGGGGACTACAATGAGCAGTTCTTC.

The rearrangement uses TRBV3-1 (or the pseudogene TRBV3-2) and TRBJ2-7; no clear D. From germline, CDR1 is LGHDT and CDR2 YNNKEL (reference sequence). The V end was cut by 0 bases, the J end by 1 base, with 10 bases between. This CDR3 is built from 15 residues. CDR3 in DNA: TGTGCCAGCAGCCAAGATGCGATCCTTTCCTACGAGCAGTACTTC. This codes for CASSQDAILSYEQYF.